This record looks at one T cell receptor beta chain sequence and its context. Its antigen is currently unknown. One junction end disagrees with the germline gene, perhaps due to a read error. Germline loops: CDR1 SGDLS, CDR2 YYNGEE. The CDR3 extends over 15 amino acids. The data originate from a study of tumor-infiltrating lymphocytes in primary liver carcinoma. The wider study: Patients were men and women aged 30 to 69 years. Tumor staging was T1-T3 N0M0; sizes spanned about 4.2 to 11 cm across. Regarding the study as a whole: Tumors reached a significantly greater top-250-clone fraction than blood did (p = 0.039).

Unsorted bulk tissue of roughly 20-31 mg yielded co-extracted RNA and DNA. Total RNA (roughly 540 ng) served as template for TCR beta cDNA synthesis primed by a constant-region primer. For TCR beta, libraries were produced by three nested multiplex PCR rounds using slightly modified ARM-PCR. Amplification in the first two PCR rounds was performed using TRBV1-TRBV30 forward primers and a C-beta reverse primer for approximately 10 cycles each. TCRdb re-called the multiplex PCR reads through MiXCR, storing one row per CDR3 protein. The sample carries tens of thousands of distinct CDR3 sequences, approximately 69% recorded once.

Sequencing was carried out using tumor-adjacent normal liver tissue. The receptor's source is a man between 40 and 49 years old with primary liver carcinoma and hepatitis B virus infection. The V call is TRBV9, the J call TRBJ2-3, with D perhaps matching TRBD2 (6 bases). CDR3 protein: CANSILAELGDTQYF. CDR3 nucleotide sequence: TGTGCCAACAGCATTTTAGCGGAACTGGGGGATACGCAGTATTTT.